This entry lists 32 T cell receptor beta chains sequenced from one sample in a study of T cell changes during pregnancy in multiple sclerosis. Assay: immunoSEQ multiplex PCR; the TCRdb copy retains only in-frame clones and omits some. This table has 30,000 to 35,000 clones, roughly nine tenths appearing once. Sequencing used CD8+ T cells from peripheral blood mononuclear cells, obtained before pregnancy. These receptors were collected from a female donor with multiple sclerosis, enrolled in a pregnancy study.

The CDR3 nucleotides are TGTGCCAGCAGCTTAGGCAGAACCTACGAGCAGTACTTC. This codes for CASSLGRTYEQYF. This chain connects TRBV11-1 to TRBJ2-7; no reliable D call. Germline lookup yields CDR1 SGHAT and CDR2 FQDESV (reference sequence). V lost 1 base and J 2 bases, leaving 6 bases between the germline ends. The CDR3 length is 13 residues.

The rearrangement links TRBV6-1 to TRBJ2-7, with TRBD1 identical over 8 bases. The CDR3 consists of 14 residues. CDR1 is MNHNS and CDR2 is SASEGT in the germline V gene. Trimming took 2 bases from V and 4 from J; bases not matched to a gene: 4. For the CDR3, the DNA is TGTGCCAGCAGTGAATGGACAGGGTATTACGAGCAGTACTTC. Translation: CASSEWTGYYEQYF.

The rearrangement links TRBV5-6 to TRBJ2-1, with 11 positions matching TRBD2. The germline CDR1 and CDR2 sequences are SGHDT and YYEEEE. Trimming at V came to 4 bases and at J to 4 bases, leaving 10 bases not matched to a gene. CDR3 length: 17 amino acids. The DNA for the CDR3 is TGTGCCAGCAGCCATTCTCTAGCGGGGGGCATATACAATGAGCAGTTCTTC. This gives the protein CASSHSLAGGIYNEQFF.

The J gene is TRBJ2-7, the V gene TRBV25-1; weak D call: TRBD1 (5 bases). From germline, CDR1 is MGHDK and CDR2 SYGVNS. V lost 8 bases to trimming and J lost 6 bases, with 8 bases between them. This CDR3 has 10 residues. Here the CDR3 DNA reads TGTGCCAGCCAGGGCCGCGAGCAGTACTTC. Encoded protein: CASQGREQYF.

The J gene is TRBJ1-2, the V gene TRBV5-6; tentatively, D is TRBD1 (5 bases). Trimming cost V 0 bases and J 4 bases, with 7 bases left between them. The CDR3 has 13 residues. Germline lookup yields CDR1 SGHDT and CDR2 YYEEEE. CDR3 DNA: TGTGCCAGCAGCTTGGGACAGAGCTATGGCTACACCTTC. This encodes CASSLGQSYGYTF.

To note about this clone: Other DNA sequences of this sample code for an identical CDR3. The CDR3 protein is CASSEGQGAYEQYF. The CDR3 DNA sequence: TGTGCCAGCAGCGAGGGACAGGGCGCCTACGAGCAGTACTTC. This chain uses TRBV9 with TRBJ2-7; 9 bases map to TRBD1. The germline V gene has CDR1 SGDLS and CDR2 YYNGEE. With 3 bases clipped from V and 2 bases from J, the junction kept 3 bases outside the gene matches. This CDR3 has 14 residues.

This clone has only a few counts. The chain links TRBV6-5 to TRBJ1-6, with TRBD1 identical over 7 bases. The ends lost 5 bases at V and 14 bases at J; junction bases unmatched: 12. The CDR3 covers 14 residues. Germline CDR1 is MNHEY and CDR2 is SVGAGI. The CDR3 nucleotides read TGTGCCAGCAGTAGGGGACAGCCGGAGGGCACCCTCCACTTT. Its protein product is CASSRGQPEGTLHF.

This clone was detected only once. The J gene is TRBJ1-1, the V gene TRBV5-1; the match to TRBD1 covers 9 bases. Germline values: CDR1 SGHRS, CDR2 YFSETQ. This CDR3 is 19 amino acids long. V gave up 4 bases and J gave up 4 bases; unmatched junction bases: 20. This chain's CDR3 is CASSLRGFPGQGIGTEAFF. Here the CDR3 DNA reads TGCGCCAGCAGCCTCCGGGGATTTCCGGGACAGGGTATCGGCACTGAAGCTTTCTTT.

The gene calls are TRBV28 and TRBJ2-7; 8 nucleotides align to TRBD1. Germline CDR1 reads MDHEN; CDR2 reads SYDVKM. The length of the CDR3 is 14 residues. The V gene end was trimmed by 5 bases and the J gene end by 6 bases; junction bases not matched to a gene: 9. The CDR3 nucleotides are TGTGCCAGCAGTGCCCCGGACAGGGTAGGCGAGCAGTACTTC. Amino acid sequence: CASSAPDRVGEQYF.

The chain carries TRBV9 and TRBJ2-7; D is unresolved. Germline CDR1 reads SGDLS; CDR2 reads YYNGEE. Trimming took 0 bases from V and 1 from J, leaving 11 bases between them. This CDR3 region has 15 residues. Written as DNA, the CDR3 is TGTGCCAGCAGCGTAGCTTCCGGGTTTTCCTACGAGCAGTACTTC. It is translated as CASSVASGFSYEQYF. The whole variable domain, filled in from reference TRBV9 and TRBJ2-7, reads DSGVTQTPKHLITATGQRVTLRCSPRSGDLSVYWYQQSLDQGLQFLIQYYNGEERAKGNILERFSAQQFPDLHSELNLSSLELGDSALYFCASSVASGFSYEQYFGPGTRLTVT.

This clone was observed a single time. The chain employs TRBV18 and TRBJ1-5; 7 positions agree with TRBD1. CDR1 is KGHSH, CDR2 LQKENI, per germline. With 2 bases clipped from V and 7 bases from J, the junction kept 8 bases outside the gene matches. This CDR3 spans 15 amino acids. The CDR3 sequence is CASSPEGGAGQPQHF. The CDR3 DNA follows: TGTGCCAGCTCACCAGAAGGGGGCGCGGGGCAGCCCCAGCATTTT.

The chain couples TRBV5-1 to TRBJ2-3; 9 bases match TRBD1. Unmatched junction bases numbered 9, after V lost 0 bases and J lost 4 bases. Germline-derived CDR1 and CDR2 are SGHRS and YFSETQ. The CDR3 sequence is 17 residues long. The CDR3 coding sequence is TGCGCCAGCAGCTTGGGGGGGACAGGGCAGTATCCAGATACGCAGTATTTT. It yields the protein CASSLGGTGQYPDTQYF.

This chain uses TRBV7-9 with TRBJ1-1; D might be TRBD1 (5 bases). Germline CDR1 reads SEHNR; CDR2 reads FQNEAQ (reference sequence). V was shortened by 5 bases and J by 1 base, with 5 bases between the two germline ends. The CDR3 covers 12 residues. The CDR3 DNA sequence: TGTGCCAGCAGCACAGGGAACACTGAAGCTTTCTTT. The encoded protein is CASSTGNTEAFF.

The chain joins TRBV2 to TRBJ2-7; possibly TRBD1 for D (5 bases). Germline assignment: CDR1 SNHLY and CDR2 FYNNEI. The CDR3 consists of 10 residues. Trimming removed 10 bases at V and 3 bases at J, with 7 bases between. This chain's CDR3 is CATRGYEQYF. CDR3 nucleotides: TGTGCCACAAGGGGCTACGAGCAGTACTTC.

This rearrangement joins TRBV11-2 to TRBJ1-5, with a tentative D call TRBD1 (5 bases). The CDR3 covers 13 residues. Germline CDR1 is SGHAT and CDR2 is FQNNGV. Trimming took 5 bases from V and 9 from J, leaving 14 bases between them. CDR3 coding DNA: TGTGCCAGCAGCCCTTGGGGCGGTATGCCCCAGCATTTT. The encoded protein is CASSPWGGMPQHF.

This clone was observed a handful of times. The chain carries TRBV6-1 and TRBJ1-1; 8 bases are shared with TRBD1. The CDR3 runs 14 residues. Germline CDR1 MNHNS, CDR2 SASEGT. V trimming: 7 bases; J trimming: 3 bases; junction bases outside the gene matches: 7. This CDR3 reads CASTLTGEHTEAFF. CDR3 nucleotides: TGTGCCAGCACCTTGACAGGGGAACACACTGAAGCTTTCTTT.

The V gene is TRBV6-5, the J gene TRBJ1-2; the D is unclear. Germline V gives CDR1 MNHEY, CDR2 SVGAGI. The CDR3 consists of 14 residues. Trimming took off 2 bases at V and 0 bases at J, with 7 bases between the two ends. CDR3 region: CASSYTGANYGYTF. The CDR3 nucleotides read TGTGCCAGCAGTTACACTGGAGCTAACTATGGCTACACCTTC.

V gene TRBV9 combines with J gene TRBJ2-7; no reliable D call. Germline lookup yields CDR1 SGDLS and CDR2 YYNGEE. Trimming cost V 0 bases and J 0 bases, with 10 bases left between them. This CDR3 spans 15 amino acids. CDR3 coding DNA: TGTGCCAGCAGCGTAGGTGAGGATAGCTCCTACGAGCAGTACTTC. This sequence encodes CASSVGEDSSYEQYF.

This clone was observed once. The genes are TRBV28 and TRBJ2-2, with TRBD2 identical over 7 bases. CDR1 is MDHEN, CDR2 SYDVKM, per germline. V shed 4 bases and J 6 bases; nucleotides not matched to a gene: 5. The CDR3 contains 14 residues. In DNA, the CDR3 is TGTGCCAGCAGTTGGGCTAGCGGTCCCGGGGAGCTGTTTTTT. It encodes CASSWASGPGELFF.

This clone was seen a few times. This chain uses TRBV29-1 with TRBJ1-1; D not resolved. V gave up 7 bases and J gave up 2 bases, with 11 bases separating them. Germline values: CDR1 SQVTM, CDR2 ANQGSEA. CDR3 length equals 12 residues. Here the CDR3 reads CSDRTGNTEAFF. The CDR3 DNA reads TGCAGCGACCGGACGGGAAACACTGAAGCTTTCTTT.

DNA of the CDR3: TGTGCCAGCAGCGCCGGAACAGGGTGGCCCCAGCATTTT. It encodes CASSAGTGWPQHF. The gene calls are TRBV5-5 and TRBJ1-5; tentative D call: TRBD1 (6 bases). Germline V gene lookup returns CDR1 SGHKS and CDR2 YYEKEE (reference sequence). V was trimmed by 4 bases and J by 9 bases, leaving 14 bases between them. The CDR3 runs 13 residues.

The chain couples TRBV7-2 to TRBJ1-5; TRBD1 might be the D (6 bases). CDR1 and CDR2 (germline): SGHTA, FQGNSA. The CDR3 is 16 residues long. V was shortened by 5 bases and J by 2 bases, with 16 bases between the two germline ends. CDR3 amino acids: CASSPLTGARNQPQHF. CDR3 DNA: TGTGCCAGCAGCCCCCTGACAGGAGCCCGCAATCAGCCCCAGCATTTT.

CDR3 DNA: TGTGCCAGCAGCGTAAGCCGGGACAGGGGGAACTATGGCTACACCTTC. Its translation is CASSVSRDRGNYGYTF. The J gene is TRBJ1-2, the V gene TRBV9, with TRBD1 matching over 11 bases. CDR1 SGDLS and CDR2 YYNGEE come from the germline V gene. This CDR3 comprises 16 residues. V lost 1 base and J lost 2; bases outside the gene matches: 4. The variable domain in full, with the rest retrieved from reference TRBV9 and TRBJ1-2, is DSGVTQTPKHLITATGQRVTLRCSPRSGDLSVYWYQQSLDQGLQFLIQYYNGEERAKGNILERFSAQQFPDLHSELNLSSLELGDSALYFCASSVSRDRGNYGYTFGSGTRLTVV.

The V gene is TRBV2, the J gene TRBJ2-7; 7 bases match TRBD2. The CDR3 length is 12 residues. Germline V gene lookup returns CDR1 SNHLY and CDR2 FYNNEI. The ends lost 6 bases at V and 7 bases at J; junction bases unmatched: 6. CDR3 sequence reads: CASRGGAQEQYF. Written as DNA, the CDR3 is TGTGCCAGCAGGGGAGGGGCACAAGAGCAGTACTTC.

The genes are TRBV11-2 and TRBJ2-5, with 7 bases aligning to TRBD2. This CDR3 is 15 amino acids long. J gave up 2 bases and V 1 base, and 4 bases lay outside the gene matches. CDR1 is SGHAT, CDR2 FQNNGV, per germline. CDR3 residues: CASSLGAGLQETQYF. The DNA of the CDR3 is TGTGCCAGCAGCTTAGGAGCGGGGCTACAAGAGACCCAGTACTTC.

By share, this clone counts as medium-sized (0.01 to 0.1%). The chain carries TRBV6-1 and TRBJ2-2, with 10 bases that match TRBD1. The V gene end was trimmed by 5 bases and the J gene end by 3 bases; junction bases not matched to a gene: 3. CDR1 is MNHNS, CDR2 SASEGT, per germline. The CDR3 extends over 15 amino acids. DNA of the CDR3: TGTGCCAGCAGTCCCGGGACAGGGGACACCGGGGAGCTGTTTTTT. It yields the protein CASSPGTGDTGELFF.

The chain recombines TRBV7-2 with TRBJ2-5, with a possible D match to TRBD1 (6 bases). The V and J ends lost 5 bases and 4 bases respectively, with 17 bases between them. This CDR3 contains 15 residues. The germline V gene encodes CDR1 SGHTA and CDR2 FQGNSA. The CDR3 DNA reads TGTGCCAGCAGCCTAATCCCGGGACACCCAGAGACCCAGTACTTC. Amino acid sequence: CASSLIPGHPETQYF. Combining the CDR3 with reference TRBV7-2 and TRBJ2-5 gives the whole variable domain GAGVSQSPSNKVTEKGKDVELRCDPISGHTALYWYRQSLGQGLEFLIYFQGNSAPDKSGLPSDRFSAERTGGSVSTLTIQRTQQEDSAVYLCASSLIPGHPETQYFGPGTRLLVL.

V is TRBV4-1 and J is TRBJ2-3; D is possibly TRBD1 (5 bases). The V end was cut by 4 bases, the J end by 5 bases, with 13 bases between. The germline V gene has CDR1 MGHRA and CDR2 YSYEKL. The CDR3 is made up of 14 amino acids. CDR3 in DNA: TGCGCCAGCAGCCCCCGGACAAGTGTAGATACGCAGTATTTT. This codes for CASSPRTSVDTQYF.

The CDR3 DNA follows: TGCGCCAGCAGCCAATTGTCTAACAGGGATGATTCACCCCTCCACTTT. It encodes CASSQLSNRDDSPLHF. The chain has TRBV4-3 and TRBJ1-6; possible D gene TRBD1, 6 bases. This CDR3 spans 16 amino acids. CDR1 is LGHNA and CDR2 is YSLEER in the germline V gene. V was cut by 2 bases and J by 8 bases, with 16 bases left in between.

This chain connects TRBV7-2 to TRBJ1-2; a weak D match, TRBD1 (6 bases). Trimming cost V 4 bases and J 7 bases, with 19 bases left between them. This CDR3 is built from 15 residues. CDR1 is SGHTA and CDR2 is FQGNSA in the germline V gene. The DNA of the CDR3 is TGTGCCAGCAGCTCTAGACAGGACCCCCACCCTGGCTACACCTTC. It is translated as CASSSRQDPHPGYTF.

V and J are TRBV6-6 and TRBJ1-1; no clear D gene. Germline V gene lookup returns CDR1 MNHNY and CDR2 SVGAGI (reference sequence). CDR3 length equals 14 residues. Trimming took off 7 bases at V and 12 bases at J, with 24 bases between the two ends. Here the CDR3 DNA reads TGTGCCAGCACCCTACCTACGGACGGGGATTATACTTTCTTT. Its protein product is CASTLPTDGDYTFF.

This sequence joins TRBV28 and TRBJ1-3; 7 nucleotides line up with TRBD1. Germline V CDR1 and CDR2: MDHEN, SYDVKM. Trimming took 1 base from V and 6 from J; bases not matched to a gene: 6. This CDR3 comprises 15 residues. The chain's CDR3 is CASSLSLQGLNTIYF. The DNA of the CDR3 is TGTGCCAGCAGTTTATCCTTACAGGGGTTAAACACCATATATTTT.